The 22 T cell receptor beta chains listed next were all sequenced from one sample in a study of shared clonotypes between healthy human individuals (TCRdb year 2020). The library was built by means of the immunoSEQ multiplex PCR assay. The table was pulled from immuneACCESS by TCRdb, which kept in-frame rearrangements only. Such tables lose some clones; where checked, under half of the loss comes from unresolved V genes, and the rest has no known cause. This sample holds around 340,000 clones; around 67% were observed only once. The ten most abundant clones make up about 9.4% of the sample. The sample taken for sequencing was memory CD4+ T cells sorted from blood. The cell subset or site label of this sample denotes: CD45RA-negative fraction. The source is a young man in good health.

The chain couples TRBV7-2 to TRBJ2-7; maybe TRBD1 (6 bases). Germline V lookup: CDR1 SGHTA, CDR2 FQGNSA. The CDR3 runs 14 residues. With 5 bases removed from V and 2 bases from J, the gap between germline ends came to 13 bases. The CDR3 spells CASSANRVAYEQYF. The CDR3 coding sequence is TGTGCCAGCAGCGCCAACAGGGTCGCCTACGAGCAGTACTTC.

This chain joins TRBV28 and TRBJ2-7; 8 nucleotides align to TRBD1. The germline V gene has CDR1 MDHEN and CDR2 SYDVKM. The CDR3 has 14 amino acids. V lost 5 bases and J lost 7; bases outside the gene matches: 10. For the CDR3, the DNA is TGTGCCAGCAGTGCGGACAGGGTGAGGAAAGAGCAGTACTTC. It encodes CASSADRVRKEQYF.

The chain links TRBV9 to TRBJ2-7; TRBD2 aligns across 15 bases. This CDR3 comprises 15 residues. CDR1 is SGDLS, CDR2 YYNGEE, per germline. The V segment lost 3 bases and the J segment 3 bases; nucleotides outside the gene matches: 1. Here the CDR3 reads CASSEGLAGGYEQYF. CDR3 DNA: TGTGCCAGCAGCGAGGGACTAGCGGGAGGCTACGAGCAGTACTTC.

The chain has TRBV6-1 and TRBJ2-3; no clear D. The CDR3 covers 13 residues. The ends were cut back, 4 bases at V and 2 bases at J, with 7 bases in the middle. Germline V CDR1 and CDR2: MNHNS, SASEGT. The CDR3, as DNA: TGTGCCAGCAGTGCCCGCCCCACAGATACGCAGTATTTT. It is translated as CASSARPTDTQYF.

This rearrangement joins TRBV7-9 to TRBJ1-5, with no clear D. Trimming cost V 5 bases and J 3 bases, with 17 bases left between them. Germline V CDR1 and CDR2: SEHNR, FQNEAQ (reference sequence). CDR3 length equals 16 residues. The CDR3 spells CASSPGDLHSNQPQHF. CDR3 bases: TGTGCCAGCAGCCCCGGGGATCTCCATTCCAATCAGCCCCAGCATTTT.

The rearrangement links TRBV2 to TRBJ1-4; 10 bases are a match to TRBD1. The length of the CDR3 is 15 residues. Trimming at V came to 6 bases and at J to 4 bases, leaving 5 bases not matched to a gene. Germline values: CDR1 SNHLY, CDR2 FYNNEI. DNA of the CDR3: TGTGCCAGCAGCGGACAGGGGGGGAATAATGAAAAACTGTTTTTT. Protein product: CASSGQGGNNEKLFF.

This chain links TRBV5-4 with TRBJ2-5; D remains ambiguous. CDR1 is SGHNT and CDR2 is YYREEE in the germline V gene (reference sequence). CDR3 length equals 13 residues. The V end lost 0 bases, the J end lost 4 bases, and 7 bases lay between the germline ends. CDR3 residues: CASSLAMGETQYF. In nucleotides, the CDR3 is TGTGCCAGCAGCTTGGCTATGGGAGAGACCCAGTACTTC. The whole variable domain, filled in from reference TRBV5-4 and TRBJ2-5, reads ETGVTQSPTHLIKTRGQQVTLRCSSQSGHNTVSWYQQALGQGPQFIFQYYREEENGRGNFPPRFSGLQFPNYSSELNVNALELDDSALYLCASSLAMGETQYFGPGTRLLVL.

This clone was seen just once. This chain links TRBV18 with TRBJ2-7; weak D call: TRBD1 (5 bases). The germline gives CDR1 KGHSH, CDR2 LQKENI. This CDR3 spans 13 amino acids. V gave up 3 bases and J gave up 5 bases, with 11 bases separating them. The CDR3 is CASSPGQSDEQYF. DNA of the CDR3: TGTGCCAGCTCACCTGGACAATCTGACGAGCAGTACTTC.

This clone has a count of ten or more. This chain links TRBV5-4 with TRBJ2-2; 9 bases align to TRBD2. J was trimmed by 7 bases and V by 0 bases; bases with no gene match: 7. Germline CDR1 is SGHNT and CDR2 is YYREEE (reference sequence). This CDR3 is built from 16 residues. CDR3 coding DNA: TGTGCCAGCAGCTTGGGGGTAGCGGGAGCGGGCGGGGAGCTGTTTTTT. Translated, it gives CASSLGVAGAGGELFF.

V gene TRBV6-5 combines with J gene TRBJ2-7; D gene uncertain. Per germline, CDR1 MNHEY and CDR2 SVGAGI. Trimming removed 6 bases from V and 5 bases from J, with 17 bases in between. The CDR3 has 14 residues. CDR3 loop: CASRMAQGMDEQYF. CDR3 DNA: TGTGCCAGCAGGATGGCGCAAGGGATGGACGAGCAGTACTTC.

This chain connects TRBV28 to TRBJ2-5; D unclear. The V gene's germline CDR1 is MDHEN and CDR2 SYDVKM. V was clipped by 6 bases and J by 5 bases, with 10 bases between them. There are 12 residues in the CDR3. Written as DNA, the CDR3 is TGTGCCAGCAGGGGTCAATTGGAGACCCAGTACTTC. Translation: CASRGQLETQYF.

This chain connects TRBV6-1 to TRBJ1-5; TRBD1 might be the D (5 bases). The germline V gene encodes CDR1 MNHNS and CDR2 SASEGT. The CDR3 is made up of 13 amino acids. Trimming cost V 6 bases and J 6 bases, with 12 bases left between them. The CDR3 protein is CASRGGVGQPQHF. DNA of the CDR3: TGTGCCAGCAGGGGGGGGGTAGGTCAGCCCCAGCATTTT.

This clone has just a few counts. The chain combines TRBV6-1 with TRBJ1-4; D is unresolved. Germline V gene sequence: CDR1 MNHNS, CDR2 SASEGT. The length of the CDR3 is 15 residues. The V gene lost 1 base and the J gene lost 7 bases, with 13 bases spanning the gap. CDR3 in amino acids: CASSEVGDQAEKLFF. Here the CDR3 DNA reads TGTGCCAGCAGTGAAGTTGGTGACCAGGCTGAAAAACTGTTTTTT.

The V gene is TRBV4-3, the J gene TRBJ2-1; 11 positions agree with TRBD2. Per germline, CDR1 LGHNA and CDR2 YSLEER. The CDR3 consists of 15 residues. V was pared by 0 bases and J by 11 bases, with 6 bases of the junction left unmatched. The CDR3 loop reads CASSQDGTSGSQQFF. The CDR3 nucleotides read TGCGCCAGCAGCCAAGATGGTACTAGCGGGAGTCAGCAGTTCTTC.

The chain recombines TRBV5-6 with TRBJ1-6; D call uncertain. Deletions cut 2 bases from V and 4 bases from J, with 7 bases between. Germline CDR1 and CDR2: SGHDT and YYEEEE. This CDR3 spans 14 amino acids. The CDR3 spells CASSFGLYNSPLHF. The DNA for the CDR3 is TGTGCCAGCAGCTTCGGACTGTATAATTCACCCCTCCACTTT.

This chain joins TRBV30 and TRBJ2-7; TRBD1 matches at 7 bases. Germline CDR1 GTSNPN, CDR2 SVGIG (reference sequence). There are 15 residues in the CDR3. J lost 4 bases, V lost 3 bases, and 12 bases had no gene match. This chain's CDR3 is CAWSNKGASSYEQYF. In nucleotides, the CDR3 is TGTGCCTGGAGCAACAAGGGGGCTAGTTCTTACGAGCAGTACTTC.

This clone was detected only once. The chain carries TRBV2 and TRBJ2-7; TRBD2 might be the D (5 bases). From germline, CDR1 is SNHLY and CDR2 FYNNEI. Trimming took off 10 bases at V and 6 bases at J, with 10 bases between the two ends. CDR3 size: 10 residues. DNA for the CDR3: TGTGCCACCAAAACTAGCGAGCAGTACTTC. This encodes CATKTSEQYF. Drawing the rest from reference TRBV2 and TRBJ2-7, the complete variable domain is EPEVTQTPSHQVTQMGQEVILRCVPISNHLYFYWYRQILGQKVEFLVSFYNNEISEKSEIFDDQFSVERPDGSNFTLKIRSTKLEDSAMYFCATKTSEQYFGPGTRLTVT.

The genes are TRBV29-1 and TRBJ2-2; D possibly corresponds to TRBD2 (5 bases). The V end was cut by 7 bases, the J end by 5 bases, with 14 bases between. Germline CDR1 SQVTM, CDR2 ANQGSEA. The CDR3 length is 13 residues. CDR3 nucleotides: TGCAGCGCCCGGGATCACGGAACCGGGGAGCTGTTTTTT. Translated, it gives CSARDHGTGELFF.

The V gene is TRBV2, the J gene TRBJ2-7; TRBD1 might be the D (6 bases). The CDR3 has 13 amino acids. V was clipped by 8 bases and J by 6 bases, with 17 bases between them. Germline V CDR1 and CDR2: SNHLY, FYNNEI. The CDR3 nucleotides read TGTGCCAGCCACCGACTGGGGGCGTCCGAGCAGTACTTC. It yields the protein CASHRLGASEQYF. The whole variable domain, remainder taken from reference TRBV2 and TRBJ2-7, is EPEVTQTPSHQVTQMGQEVILRCVPISNHLYFYWYRQILGQKVEFLVSFYNNEISEKSEIFDDQFSVERPDGSNFTLKIRSTKLEDSAMYFCASHRLGASEQYFGPGTRLTVT.

This clone was picked up a small number of times. The rearrangement links TRBV5-1 to TRBJ1-1; possible D gene TRBD1, 6 bases. The germline CDR1 and CDR2 sequences are SGHRS and YFSETQ. The CDR3 runs to 15 residues. V lost 4 bases and J lost 6, with 19 bases in between. The CDR3 sequence is CASSRGSAGESEAFF. CDR3 DNA: TGCGCCAGCAGCCGGGGTAGTGCAGGGGAGTCTGAAGCTTTCTTT.

The gene calls are TRBV14 and TRBJ2-5, with D hard to call. V lost 5 bases and J lost 2, with 15 bases in between. Germline CDR1 reads SGHDN; CDR2 reads FVKESK. This CDR3 comprises 15 residues. DNA of the CDR3: TGTGCCAGCAGCGCAATACGCGGCGGTCAAGAGACCCAGTACTTC. Its translation is CASSAIRGGQETQYF.

This clone came up a few times. The chain joins TRBV28 to TRBJ1-3; 8 bases fit TRBD1. Losses at the gene ends were 3 bases for V and 2 bases for J; bases not matched to a gene: 12. The CDR3 covers 18 residues. The germline CDR1 and CDR2 sequences are MDHEN and SYDVKM. CDR3: CASSFRIRGRGAGNTIYF. The CDR3 coding sequence is TGTGCCAGCAGTTTTAGAATCAGGGGGCGAGGAGCTGGAAACACCATATATTTT.